This T cell receptor (beta chain) was sequenced in a study of T cell responses to AZD1222 COVID-19 vaccine. With 0 bases clipped from V and 1 base from J, the junction kept 5 bases outside the gene matches. Per germline, CDR1 KGHSH and CDR2 LQKENI. The CDR3 is 16 amino acids. About this clone itself: As yet, its antigen is unknown.

Sequenced by immunoSEQ multiplex PCR; TCRdb stores in-frame clones only, minus some. The sample holds more than 95,000 clones, roughly 90% seen once. General study results and limits: The donor cohort was predominantly white British with a female majority, and clonal diversity may have been underestimated.

This specimen was peripheral blood, taken on day 0 of AZD1222 vaccination. V is TRBV18 and J is TRBJ1-1, with 7 bases aligning to TRBD1. The TCR comes from an adult in good health. In DNA form, the CDR3 reads TGTGCCAGCTCACCACCTCGGGGACAGACGAACACTGAAGCTTTCTTT. It translates to CASSPPRGQTNTEAFF.